The next 30 T cell receptor beta chains were all read from a single sample in a study of vaccination and CD4 T cells after COVID-19. TCRdb re-analysed the PCR reads in MiXCR, keeping a single row per CDR3 protein. The sample holds about 22,000 distinct CDR3 sequences, less than 75% seen once. The sequenced sample was CD4+ T cells from blood, obtained before SARS-CoV-2 vaccination. These receptors all come from a human donor who had recovered from COVID-19.

This sequence joins TRBV2 and TRBJ2-7, with 7 bases that match TRBD1. CDR1 is SNHLY and CDR2 is FYNNEI in the germline V gene. The trim removed 6 bases at V and 0 bases at J, leaving 5 bases unmatched. There are 14 residues in the CDR3. The CDR3: CASRADRNSYEQYF. The DNA of the CDR3 is TGTGCCAGCAGGGCGGACAGGAACTCCTACGAGCAGTACTTC.

This chain uses TRBV2 with TRBJ2-7, with D perhaps assigned TRBD1 or TRBD2 (5 bases each). CDR1 and CDR2 from the germline V gene are SNHLY and FYNNEI. The CDR3 sequence is 16 residues long. Deletions cut 4 bases from V and 2 bases from J, with 18 bases between. The CDR3 DNA sequence: TGTGCCAGCAGTGGCGCCCCCGGGACCCGCCCCTACGAGCAGTACTTC. Residues: CASSGAPGTRPYEQYF.

This clonotype was detected a few times. The V gene is TRBV10-3, the J gene TRBJ2-1; the D is unclear. With 0 bases removed from V and 0 bases from J, the gap between germline ends came to 6 bases. The CDR3 runs to 15 residues. From germline, CDR1 is ENHRY and CDR2 SYGVKD. DNA for the CDR3: TGTGCCATCAGTGAGTCTTCCAGCTCCTACAATGAGCAGTTCTTC. Translation gives CAISESSSSYNEQFF.

The chain is built from TRBV28 and TRBJ1-2; maybe TRBD1 (6 bases). The CDR3 contains 15 residues. Germline assignment: CDR1 MDHEN and CDR2 SYDVKM. V lost 6 bases to trimming and J lost 4 bases, with 18 bases between them. The CDR3 nucleotides read TGTGCCAGCAGCGAAGATAATACAGGGACCTATGGCTACACCTTC. This sequence encodes CASSEDNTGTYGYTF.

The chain has TRBV5-1 and TRBJ2-2, with D tentatively TRBD1 (6 bases). The V end was cut by 2 bases, the J end by 5 bases, with 10 bases between. This CDR3 is built from 14 residues. The V gene's germline CDR1 is SGHRS and CDR2 YFSETQ. Here the CDR3 DNA reads TGCGCCAGCAGCTTAAGGACAGATACCGGGGAGCTGTTTTTT. Amino acids: CASSLRTDTGELFF.

The rearrangement links TRBV12-3 or TRBV12-4 to TRBJ2-1; no clear D. Deletions cut 3 bases from V and 8 bases from J, with 5 bases between. The CDR3 has 11 residues. CDR3 sequence reads: CASSFSYEQFF. DNA for the CDR3: TGTGCCAGCAGTTTTTCGTATGAGCAGTTCTTC.

This chain connects TRBV5-4 to TRBJ2-6; D unresolved. Germline V gene lookup returns CDR1 SGHNT and CDR2 YYREEE (reference sequence). The CDR3 covers 17 residues. The ends were cut back, 0 bases at V and 1 base at J, with 11 bases in the middle. The CDR3 DNA follows: TGTGCCAGCAGCTTGGGAATCTCGGGTTCTGGGGCCAACGTCCTGACTTTC. It is translated as CASSLGISGSGANVLTF.

The chain joins TRBV6-1 to TRBJ2-2; TRBD2 aligns across 14 bases. Germline CDR1 and CDR2: MNHNS and SASEGT. The CDR3 has 17 amino acids. The junction had 4 bases not matched to a gene; V was cut back by 6 bases and J by 1 base. The CDR3 coding sequence is TGTGCCAGCAGCCGACTAGCGGGAGGGCTGAACACCGGGGAGCTGTTTTTT. Its translation is CASSRLAGGLNTGELFF.

This clonotype was detected a few times. The chain employs TRBV6-2 or TRBV6-3 and TRBJ2-7; D remains ambiguous. Germline V CDR1 and CDR2: MNHEY, SVGEGT. This CDR3 is 14 amino acids long. The ends were cut back, 6 bases at V and 3 bases at J, with 15 bases in the middle. CDR3 DNA: TGTGCCAGCAGACCCGACTCGACGTTCTACGAGCAGTACTTC. Translating it yields CASRPDSTFYEQYF.

The V gene is TRBV7-6, the J gene TRBJ1-1; D not resolved. V shed 5 bases and J shed 1 base, with 11 bases lying between them. Germline V lookup: CDR1 SGHVS, CDR2 FNYEAQ. The CDR3 has 14 amino acids. CDR3 DNA sequence: TGTGCCAGCAGCCATATTCTCAGGAACACTGAAGCTTTCTTT. Translation gives CASSHILRNTEAFF.

This clonotype was observed a few times. The rearrangement uses TRBV24-1 and TRBJ2-5; TRBD2 matches 13 bases. V dropped 7 bases and J dropped 1; count of bases not matched to a gene: 5. This CDR3 has 16 residues. Looked up from germline, CDR1 is KGHDR and CDR2 is SFDVKD. In DNA, the CDR3 is TGTGCCACCAGCCCCGGGACTAGCGGGGTCCAAGAGACCCAGTACTTC. Translated: CATSPGTSGVQETQYF.

CDR3 nucleotides: TGTGCCTGGAGACCGACAGGGGCGTTCTCTGGAAACACCATATATTTT. Translating gives CAWRPTGAFSGNTIYF. This sequence joins TRBV30 and TRBJ1-3; 8 nucleotides align to TRBD1. With V trimmed by 3 bases and J by 0 bases, 7 bases remained unmatched. The CDR3 consists of 16 residues. CDR1 and CDR2 from the germline V gene are GTSNPN and SVGIG (reference sequence).

This clonotype was seen a few times. The chain is built from TRBV6-1 and TRBJ1-4; 7 bases line up with TRBD1. There are 12 residues in the CDR3. After removal of 6 bases from V and 6 bases from J, the junction contained 1 base not matched to a gene. Germline V gene lookup returns CDR1 MNHNS and CDR2 SASEGT. The CDR3 nucleotides are TGTGCCAGCAGCACAGGGGATGAAAAACTGTTTTTT. This sequence encodes CASSTGDEKLFF.

The chain employs TRBV7-2 and TRBJ2-3; D call uncertain. CDR1 is SGHTA and CDR2 is FQGNSA in the germline V gene. The V gene lost 3 bases and the J gene lost 2 bases, with 6 bases spanning the gap. CDR3 size: 13 residues. The CDR3 is CASSFITTDTQYF. As DNA, the CDR3 is TGTGCCAGCAGCTTCATAACCACAGATACGCAGTATTTT. Looking up the rest from reference TRBV7-2 and TRBJ2-3 gives the full variable domain: GAGVSQSPSNKVTEKGKDVELRCDPISGHTALYWYRQSLGQGLEFLIYFQGNSAPDKSGLPSDRFSAERTGGSVSTLTIQRTQQEDSAVYLCASSFITTDTQYFGPGTRLTVL.

The chain combines TRBV19 with TRBJ2-5; 7 bases fit TRBD2. The germline gives CDR1 LNHDA, CDR2 SQIVND (reference sequence). This CDR3 contains 15 residues. V lost 5 bases to trimming and J lost 4 bases; unmatched junction nucleotides: 10. The CDR3 sequence: CASSGRTSDGETQYF. The CDR3 bases are TGTGCCAGTAGTGGTCGAACTAGCGACGGAGAGACCCAGTACTTC.

This clonotype was counted a few times. CDR3 in amino acids: CASRRGAEISGVRGTDTQYF. CDR3 in DNA: TGTGCCAGCAGACGGGGGGCAGAGATTAGCGGAGTTCGCGGCACAGATACGCAGTATTTT. The chain links TRBV6-1 to TRBJ2-3; possible D gene TRBD2, 7 bases. V was pared by 6 bases and J by 1 base, with 29 bases between. The germline V gene encodes CDR1 MNHNS and CDR2 SASEGT. The CDR3 totals 20 residues.

The chain couples TRBV19 to TRBJ1-5; D ambiguous. V lost 4 bases, J lost 0 bases, and 10 bases lay in between. Germline V lookup: CDR1 LNHDA, CDR2 SQIVND (reference sequence). CDR3 length: 15 residues. CDR3 residues: CASSNKHNSNQPQHF. The CDR3 bases are TGTGCCAGTAGTAACAAGCACAATAGCAATCAGCCCCAGCATTTT. Based on the CDR3 plus reference TRBV19 and TRBJ1-5, the full variable domain is DGGITQSPKYLFRKEGQNVTLSCEQNLNHDAMYWYRQDPGQGLRLIYYSQIVNDFQKGDIAEGYSVSREKKESFPLTVTSAQKNPTAFYLCASSNKHNSNQPQHFGDGTRLSIL.

This sequence joins TRBV20-1 and TRBJ2-7; 7 bases match TRBD2. The CDR3 covers 14 residues. From germline, CDR1 is DFQATT and CDR2 SNEGSKA (reference sequence). Trimming took 5 bases from V and 4 from J; bases not matched to a gene: 11. The CDR3 is CSASPGGDGYEQYF. Here the CDR3 DNA reads TGCAGTGCTTCTCCTGGGGGGGACGGGTACGAGCAGTACTTC.

This clonotype was observed a handful of times. This chain uses TRBV6-2 or TRBV6-3 with TRBJ2-7; weak D call: TRBD1 (6 bases). Trimming took 6 bases from V and 5 from J, leaving 17 bases between them. Per germline, CDR1 MNHEY and CDR2 SVGEGT. The CDR3 contains 14 residues. CDR3 coding DNA: TGTGCCAGCAGACCTAGAGGGGGAGCCAACGAGCAGTACTTC. It yields the protein CASRPRGGANEQYF.

This clonotype was picked up a small number of times. The CDR3 loop is CSAPGQNAGNTIYF. In DNA, the CDR3 is TGCAGTGCCCCGGGACAGAACGCCGGAAACACCATATATTTT. The chain uses TRBV20-1 and TRBJ1-3; TRBD1 matches 7 bases. J lost 4 bases, V lost 6 bases, and 9 bases had no gene match. In germline, CDR1 is DFQATT, CDR2 SNEGSKA (reference sequence). The length of the CDR3 is 14 residues.

This clonotype was detected a few times. V usage is TRBV30 and J usage is TRBJ1-1; D ambiguous. The CDR3 spans 16 residues. Germline V CDR1 and CDR2: GTSNPN, SVGIG (reference sequence). The germline V and J ends were trimmed by 0 bases and 1 base, with 15 bases remaining between them. CDR3 amino acids: CAWSVLRWVRNTEAFF. The CDR3 DNA reads TGTGCCTGGAGTGTACTGAGGTGGGTGAGGAACACTGAAGCTTTCTTT.

The V gene is TRBV19, the J gene TRBJ1-5; 9 bases align to TRBD1. Germline V gene data show CDR1 as LNHDA and CDR2 as SQIVND (reference sequence). The junction had 7 bases not matched to a gene; V was cut back by 5 bases and J by 2 bases. This CDR3 spans 16 amino acids. The CDR3 region has the DNA TGTGCCAGTAGTGACAGGGGGAACGACGGCAATCAGCCCCAGCATTTT. Translated: CASSDRGNDGNQPQHF.

This chain links TRBV12-3 or TRBV12-4 with TRBJ2-1; D call uncertain. This CDR3 comprises 14 residues. V lost 6 bases to trimming and J lost 5 bases, with 14 bases between them. This chain's CDR3 is CASRRLQWDNEQFF. The CDR3 nucleotides are TGTGCCAGCAGGAGGCTTCAGTGGGACAATGAGCAGTTCTTC.

The V and J genes are TRBV10-3 and TRBJ1-3; D call uncertain. Germline V gene data show CDR1 as ENHRY and CDR2 as SYGVKD. Trimming left V 10 bases short and J 1 base short, with 17 bases between. CDR3 length: 15 residues. This CDR3 reads CATGLTEPSGNTIYF. DNA for the CDR3: TGTGCCACAGGCCTTACAGAACCGTCTGGAAACACCATATATTTT.

The chain carries TRBV4-2 and TRBJ1-2, with D perhaps matching TRBD1 (6 bases). The CDR3 is 15 amino acids. Germline V gives CDR1 LGHNA, CDR2 YNFKEQ. Trimming cost V 1 base and J 2 bases, with 11 bases left between them. CDR3 sequence reads: CASSQGRGGNYGYTF. The CDR3 DNA reads TGTGCCAGCAGCCAAGGACGAGGGGGGAACTATGGCTACACCTTC.

This sequence joins TRBV20-1 and TRBJ2-2; 11 bases line up with TRBD2. Germline lookup yields CDR1 DFQATT and CDR2 SNEGSKA (reference sequence). With 2 bases clipped from V and 5 bases from J, the junction kept 7 bases outside the gene matches. The CDR3 length is 16 residues. The CDR3 here is CSARPGRLAGTGELFF. The DNA for the CDR3 is TGCAGTGCTAGACCCGGGAGACTAGCGGGAACCGGGGAGCTGTTTTTT.

This chain links TRBV19 with TRBJ2-1; 10 bases agree with TRBD2. Trimming at V came to 7 bases and at J to 0 bases, leaving 6 bases not matched to a gene. There are 16 residues in the CDR3. From germline, CDR1 is LNHDA and CDR2 SQIVND (reference sequence). CDR3 nucleotides: TGTGCCAGTATATCGGCTAGCGGGAGCTCCTACAATGAGCAGTTCTTC. Translated, it gives CASISASGSSYNEQFF.

This clonotype has a single count. For the CDR3, the DNA is TGCGCCAGCAGCCAAAGGACGGGGGGGAATCGGCGCAGGGATGGCTACACCTTC. This translates into CASSQRTGGNRRRDGYTF. V is TRBV4-1 and J is TRBJ1-2; tentatively, D is TRBD1 (5 bases). V lost 2 bases and J lost 6, with 25 bases in between. Germline-derived CDR1 and CDR2 are MGHRA and YSYEKL. The CDR3 is 18 amino acids.

The chain uses TRBV28 and TRBJ1-5, with D uncertain. The CDR3 has 12 residues. Trimming removed 3 bases at V and 1 base at J, with 1 base between. Germline assignment: CDR1 MDHEN and CDR2 SYDVKM. The CDR3 DNA reads as TGTGCCAGCAGTTTCAGCAATCAGCCCCAGCATTTT. Residues: CASSFSNQPQHF.

J is TRBJ1-4 and V is TRBV15; D may be TRBD1 (5 bases). The CDR3 spans 15 residues. CDR1 LNHNV and CDR2 YYDKDF come from the germline V gene (reference sequence). V lost 6 bases and J lost 8, with 19 bases in between. The CDR3 bases are TGTGCCACCAGGAGACATCGGGACCGTCCGGAAAAACTGTTTTTT. It translates to CATRRHRDRPEKLFF.